One sample yielded the 27 T cell receptor beta chains listed below, sequenced in a study of circulating CD8 cells and anti-PD-1 response in melanoma. The QIAseq Immune Repertoire TCR panel built the libraries from approximately 16 ng of total RNA. MiXCR, run by TCRdb on the reads, gives a single entry per CDR3 protein. This table holds 350 to 500 distinct CDR3 sequences, 10% found once. Sorting of live CD3+CD8+TCRalphabeta+ cells by PD-1 and/or TIGIT gave four subsets. Specimen: CD8+ T cells from PBMCs, collected at baseline or after one month of anti-PD-1 therapy (not recorded which). These receptors all come from a human donor with melanoma.

This clonotype counts as medium-sized. The rearrangement links TRBV25-1 to TRBJ2-6; D possibly corresponds to TRBD2 (5 bases). The germline V gene has CDR1 MGHDK and CDR2 SYGVNS. Between the trimmed V and J ends, which lost 10 bases and 4 bases, there was a span of 11 bases. CDR3 length equals 13 residues. The CDR3 DNA reads TGTGCCACCGAGGGCGACGGGGCCAACGTCCTGACTTTC. This encodes CATEGDGANVLTF.

The CDR3 region is CASTGATYGYTF. The CDR3 DNA follows: TGTGCCAGCACGGGGGCCACCTATGGCTACACCTTC. V is TRBV12-3 or TRBV12-4 and J is TRBJ1-2; perhaps TRBD1 as D (6 bases). V was shortened by 7 bases and J by 4 bases, with 10 bases between the two germline ends. CDR3 size: 12 residues.

This clonotype is labeled as large. J is TRBJ2-1 and V is TRBV27; TRBD2 is a possible D gene (5 bases). Per the germline V gene, CDR1 is MNHEY and CDR2 is SMNVEV (reference sequence). The CDR3 consists of 13 residues. The V gene lost 5 bases and the J gene lost 13 bases, with 18 bases spanning the gap. The CDR3 loop reads CASSLIPPREQFF. The CDR3 DNA reads TGTGCCAGCAGTCTTATCCCCCCCCGGGAACAGTTCTTC.

This clonotype is large by share. The J gene is TRBJ2-1, the V gene TRBV27; 11 bases align to TRBD1. The CDR3 has 15 amino acids. The ends lost 0 bases at V and 8 bases at J; junction bases unmatched: 3. Germline V gene sequence: CDR1 MNHEY, CDR2 SMNVEV (reference sequence). The CDR3 spells CASSLSGQGADEQFF. The CDR3 coding sequence is TGTGCCAGCAGTTTATCTGGACAGGGGGCCGATGAGCAGTTCTTC.

Within the sample, this clonotype is medium-sized. This chain uses TRBV6-5 with TRBJ2-1; 9 nucleotides line up with TRBD2. Germline CDR1 and CDR2: MNHEY and SVGAGI. The CDR3 loop spans 15 amino acids. J lost 0 bases, V lost 3 bases, and 0 bases had no gene match. The CDR3 protein is CASSYSGSSYNEQFF. CDR3 DNA sequence: TGTGCCAGCAGTTATAGCGGGAGCTCCTACAATGAGCAGTTCTTC.

This clonotype is large (0.1 to 1%) within its sample. This rearrangement joins TRBV2 to TRBJ2-3, with 8 bases matching TRBD2. CDR3 length equals 16 residues. CDR1 SNHLY and CDR2 FYNNEI come from the germline V gene. J lost 2 bases, V lost 1 base, and 5 bases had no gene match. The CDR3 protein is CASSEGASGYTDTQYF. DNA of the CDR3: TGTGCCAGCAGTGAAGGGGCTAGCGGGTACACAGATACGCAGTATTTT.

By frequency in the sample, this clonotype is medium-sized. The CDR3 spells CASSFQGGSYEQYF. The DNA for the CDR3 is TGTGCCAGCAGTTTCCAGGGGGGGTCCTACGAGCAGTACTTC. The chain couples TRBV27 to TRBJ2-7; D may be TRBD1 or TRBD2 (7 bases each). The CDR3 has 14 residues. V gave up 3 bases and J gave up 1 base, with 10 bases separating them. Germline CDR1 and CDR2: MNHEY and SMNVEV (reference sequence).

This clonotype was found a few times. This chain uses TRBV14 with TRBJ2-3; D is perhaps TRBD2 (6 bases). V lost 1 base, J lost 3 bases, and 11 bases lay in between. The CDR3 runs 15 residues. Germline CDR1 and CDR2: SGHDN and FVKESK. The CDR3 DNA follows: TGTGCCAGCAGCCAAGCTTCGGGAGCAACAGATACGCAGTATTTT. Residues: CASSQASGATDTQYF.

This clonotype appeared a few times. The rearrangement uses TRBV19 and TRBJ2-3; D is perhaps TRBD1 (6 bases). The CDR3 has 16 residues. In germline, CDR1 is LNHDA, CDR2 SQIVND (reference sequence). V gave up 5 bases and J gave up 5 bases, with 20 bases separating them. The CDR3 nucleotides read TGTGCCAGTAGTCCACTTGGTGTACAGGGTCTAGATACGCAGTATTTT. Protein sequence: CASSPLGVQGLDTQYF.

This chain joins TRBV28 and TRBJ2-2; TRBD1 matches at 8 bases. Germline loops: CDR1 MDHEN, CDR2 SYDVKM. CDR3 size: 16 residues. The V segment lost 4 bases and the J segment 0 bases; nucleotides outside the gene matches: 4. As DNA, the CDR3 is TGTGCCAGCAGTTCCCTGACAGGGGCGAACACCGGGGAGCTGTTTTTT. Encoded protein: CASSSLTGANTGELFF.

This clonotype is large (0.1 to 1%) by share. The chain is built from TRBV10-3 and TRBJ2-7; 7 bases agree with TRBD2. CDR1 and CDR2 (germline): ENHRY, SYGVKD. V shed 5 bases, J shed 4 bases, and the junction held 2 bases outside the gene matches. The CDR3 is 12 residues long. CDR3 residues: CAISSAGYEQYF. For the CDR3, the DNA is TGTGCCATCAGTTCAGCGGGATACGAGCAGTACTTC.

In its sample, this clonotype ranks as medium-sized (0.01 to 0.1%). This sequence joins TRBV19 and TRBJ2-2; D gene unclear. CDR3 length equals 14 residues. In germline, CDR1 is LNHDA, CDR2 SQIVND (reference sequence). The V end was cut by 5 bases, the J end by 5 bases, with 12 bases between. The CDR3 sequence: CASSLVWGTGELFF. The CDR3 DNA reads TGTGCCAGTAGTCTCGTCTGGGGTACCGGGGAGCTGTTTTTT.

This clonotype ranks as large (0.1 to 1%). This sequence joins TRBV6-5 and TRBJ2-3, with D possibly TRBD2 on 6 matching bases. CDR1 MNHEY and CDR2 SVGAGI come from the germline V gene. V lost 5 bases and J lost 2, with 11 bases in between. The CDR3 has 14 residues. CDR3 residues: CASSQGLFTDTQYF. For the CDR3, the DNA is TGTGCCAGCAGTCAGGGACTCTTCACAGATACGCAGTATTTT.

The sample holds a few counts of this clonotype. V and J are TRBV19 and TRBJ2-7; D not resolved. The CDR3 contains 13 residues. Germline CDR1 reads LNHDA; CDR2 reads SQIVND (reference sequence). V lost 2 bases, J lost 2 bases, and 7 bases lay in between. The CDR3 sequence is CASSIFGTYEQYF. The CDR3 coding sequence is TGTGCCAGTAGTATATTCGGAACCTACGAGCAGTACTTC.

By share, this clonotype counts as medium-sized. The chain joins TRBV24-1 to TRBJ2-1; no clear D. The CDR3 covers 11 residues. Germline V gene data show CDR1 as KGHDR and CDR2 as SFDVKD. Deletions cut 5 bases from V and 6 bases from J, with 4 bases between. Here the CDR3 reads CATSAVNEQFF. The CDR3 DNA is TGTGCCACCAGTGCGGTCAATGAGCAGTTCTTC.

By sample fraction, this clonotype is large (0.1 to 1%). V and J are TRBV7-8 and TRBJ1-1, with D unresolved. CDR3 length equals 14 residues. CDR1 and CDR2 (germline): SGHVS, FQNEAQ. The germline V and J ends were trimmed by 1 base and 4 bases, with 10 bases remaining between them. The CDR3 nucleotides are TGTGCCAGCAGCTTAGGGCGGCGGCGCACTGAAGCTTTCTTT. Its protein is CASSLGRRRTEAFF.

The V gene is TRBV7-3, the J gene TRBJ2-3; TRBD2 matches 8 bases. V gave up 5 bases and J gave up 11 bases; unmatched junction bases: 15. The CDR3 runs to 15 residues. Germline values: CDR1 SGHTA, CDR2 FQGTGA. The CDR3 reads CASSRLALSAGMQYF. DNA for the CDR3: TGTGCCAGCAGCCGACTAGCGCTTTCAGCAGGTATGCAGTATTTT.

This clonotype is medium-sized (0.01 to 0.1%) within its sample. A much larger clone sits a single nucleotide away, making a read error possible. The chain links TRBV20-1 to TRBJ2-3, with 9 bases identical to TRBD2. This CDR3 spans 20 amino acids. Germline V lookup: CDR1 DFQATT, CDR2 SNEGSKA (reference sequence). The V segment lost 2 bases and the J segment 0 bases; nucleotides outside the gene matches: 18. The DNA of the CDR3 is TGCAGTGCTAGACCCCCTGGACCAGCGGGAGGTACCACTAGCACAGATACGCAGTATTTT. Translated: CSARPPGPAGGTTSTDTQYF.

About this clonotype itself: The junction departs from the called germline gene at one end, perhaps through a read error. This sequence joins TRBV5-6 and TRBJ2-1, with 7 bases lining up with TRBD2. This CDR3 has 16 amino acids. CDR1 is SGHDT and CDR2 is YYEEEE in the germline V gene. The CDR3 DNA follows: TGTGCCGGCAGCTGGGGGACTAAGGGCTCCTACAATGAGCAGCTCTTC. This codes for CAGSWGTKGSYNEQLF.

By sample share, this clonotype is medium-sized (0.01 to 0.1%). The V and J genes are TRBV7-9 and TRBJ2-1; the D is unclear. The V and J ends lost 0 bases and 5 bases respectively, with 11 bases between them. Looked up from germline, CDR1 is SEHNR and CDR2 is FQNEAQ (reference sequence). The CDR3 runs 15 residues. Here the CDR3 DNA reads TGTGCCAGCAGCTTAGCGCCTGGCGGACACAATGAGCAGTTCTTC. Residues: CASSLAPGGHNEQFF.

As concerns this clonotype: At one boundary the junction diverges from the germline segment, which might be a read error. The V call is TRBV25-1, the J call TRBJ2-7; TRBD1 is a possible D gene (5 bases). CDR3 size: 10 residues. CDR1 MGHDK and CDR2 SYGVNS come from the germline V gene. The CDR3 nucleotides read TGTGACAGCAGGGTAGAAGAGCAGTACTTC. This gives the protein CDSRVEEQYF.

By sample share, this clonotype is medium-sized (0.01 to 0.1%). The chain uses TRBV27 and TRBJ2-1, with TRBD2 matching 9 bases. CDR3 length: 17 amino acids. The ends lost 0 bases at V and 8 bases at J; junction bases unmatched: 11. Germline V gene sequence: CDR1 MNHEY, CDR2 SMNVEV (reference sequence). CDR3 nucleotides: TGTGCCAGCAGTTTATCGGCGACTAGCGGTTTAAAGGATGAGCAGTTCTTC. Its protein product is CASSLSATSGLKDEQFF.

By frequency in the sample, this clonotype is medium-sized. The chain employs TRBV19 and TRBJ2-2; D may be TRBD1 (6 bases). Trimming removed 7 bases from V and 0 bases from J, with 9 bases in between. The CDR3 runs to 14 residues. Germline assignment: CDR1 LNHDA and CDR2 SQIVND (reference sequence). CDR3 loop: CASNWGPNTGELFF. CDR3 sequence (DNA): TGTGCCAGTAATTGGGGGCCGAACACCGGGGAGCTGTTTTTT.

This clonotype is medium-sized (0.01 to 0.1%) in the sample. The rearrangement uses TRBV30 and TRBJ2-7, with unresolved D. The CDR3 totals 12 residues. The V end lost 2 bases, the J end lost 6 bases, and 11 bases lay between the germline ends. The V gene's germline CDR1 is GTSNPN and CDR2 SVGIG (reference sequence). The CDR3 sequence: CAWSFLPGEQYF. CDR3 nucleotide sequence: TGTGCCTGGAGTTTTCTACCGGGCGAGCAGTACTTC.

Details on this clonotype: Germline and junction disagree at one end, which may indicate a read error. V is TRBV12-3 or TRBV12-4 and J is TRBJ2-3, with D tentatively TRBD2 (6 bases). The CDR3 has 13 residues. CDR3 sequence (DNA): TGTGCCAGCCGCGGGGTTCTTGGGGATACGCAGTACTTT. Encoded protein: CASRGVLGDTQYF.

The V call is TRBV2, the J call TRBJ1-2; 9 positions match TRBD1. From germline, CDR1 is SNHLY and CDR2 FYNNEI. This CDR3 has 15 amino acids. After removal of 0 bases from V and 6 bases from J, the junction contained 5 bases not matched to a gene. CDR3 residues: CASSEAVTGGDGYTF. The DNA for the CDR3 is TGTGCCAGCAGTGAAGCGGTCACAGGGGGCGATGGCTACACCTTC.

By sample fraction, this clonotype is large (0.1 to 1%). The gene calls are TRBV28 and TRBJ2-5; no reliable D call. The CDR3 covers 13 residues. Per germline, CDR1 MDHEN and CDR2 SYDVKM. Trimming shortened V by 4 bases and J by 3 bases, and 9 bases separated the two germline ends. CDR3 in DNA: TGTGCCAGCAGTTCGTCCTGGGAAGAGACCCAGTACTTC. Protein sequence: CASSSSWEETQYF.